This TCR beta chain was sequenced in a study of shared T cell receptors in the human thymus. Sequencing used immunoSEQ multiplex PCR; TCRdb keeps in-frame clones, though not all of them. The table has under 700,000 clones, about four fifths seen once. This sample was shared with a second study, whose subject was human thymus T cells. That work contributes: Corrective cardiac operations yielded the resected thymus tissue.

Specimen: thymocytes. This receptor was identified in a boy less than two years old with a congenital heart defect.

The CDR3 sequence: CASSQAYFSSPLYEQYF. The DNA of the CDR3 is TGCGCCAGCAGCCAAGCTTACTTTTCGAGTCCCCTCTACGAGCAGTACTTC. This chain connects TRBV4-3 to TRBJ2-7, with D hard to call. V lost 1 base to trimming and J lost 3 bases, with 19 bases between them. Germline V gene sequence: CDR1 LGHNA, CDR2 YSLEER. The CDR3 sequence is 17 residues long.